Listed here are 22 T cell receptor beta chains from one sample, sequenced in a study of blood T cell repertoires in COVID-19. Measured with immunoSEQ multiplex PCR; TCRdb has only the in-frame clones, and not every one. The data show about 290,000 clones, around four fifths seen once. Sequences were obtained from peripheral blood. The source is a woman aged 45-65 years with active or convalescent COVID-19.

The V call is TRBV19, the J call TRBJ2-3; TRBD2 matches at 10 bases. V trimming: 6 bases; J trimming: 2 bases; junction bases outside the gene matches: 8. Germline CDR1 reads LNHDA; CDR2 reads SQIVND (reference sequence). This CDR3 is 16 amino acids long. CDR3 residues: CASSPLAGLLTDTQYF. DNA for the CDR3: TGTGCCAGTAGCCCACTAGCGGGGCTCCTCACAGATACGCAGTATTTT.

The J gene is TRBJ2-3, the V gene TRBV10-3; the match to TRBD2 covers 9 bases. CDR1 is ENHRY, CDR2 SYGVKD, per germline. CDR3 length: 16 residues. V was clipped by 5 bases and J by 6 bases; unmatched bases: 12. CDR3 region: CAISPEDSGRSDTQYF. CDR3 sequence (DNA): TGTGCCATCAGTCCTGAGGATAGCGGGAGATCCGATACGCAGTATTTT.

The CDR3 reads CASSQDKRSWNEQFF. The CDR3 nucleotides read TGTGCCAGCAGCCAAGATAAAAGGAGCTGGAATGAGCAGTTCTTC. V usage is TRBV4-2 and J usage is TRBJ2-1; D is unresolved. Trimming took off 0 bases at V and 7 bases at J, with 13 bases between the two ends. Germline V gives CDR1 LGHNA, CDR2 YNFKEQ. The CDR3 is made up of 15 amino acids.

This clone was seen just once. The CDR3 DNA is TGCGCCAGCAGCTCAGCGGGGGGGACCGGCTACACCTTC. Its protein is CASSSAGGTGYTF. The rearrangement links TRBV5-1 to TRBJ1-2, with D maybe TRBD1 (5 bases). Germline loops: CDR1 SGHRS, CDR2 YFSETQ. The CDR3 runs 13 residues. Trimming removed 3 bases from V and 8 bases from J, with 14 bases in between. The full variable domain, in which reference TRBV5-1 and TRBJ1-2 provide the parts outside the CDR3, is KAGVTQTPRYLIKTRGQQVTLSCSPISGHRSVSWYQQTPGQGLQFLFEYFSETQRNKGNFPGRFSGRQFSNSRSEMNVSTLELGDSALYLCASSSAGGTGYTFGSGTRLTVV.

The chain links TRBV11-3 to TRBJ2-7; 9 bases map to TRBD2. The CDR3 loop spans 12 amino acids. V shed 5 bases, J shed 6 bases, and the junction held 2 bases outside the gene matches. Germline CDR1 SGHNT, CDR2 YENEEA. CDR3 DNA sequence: TGTGCCAGCAGCCGGACTAGCGCCGAGCAGTACTTC. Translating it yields CASSRTSAEQYF. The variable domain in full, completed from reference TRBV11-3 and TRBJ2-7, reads EAGVVQSPRYKIIEKKQPVAFWCNPISGHNTLYWYLQNLGQGPELLIRYENEEAVDDSQLPKDRFSAERLKGVDSTLKIQPAELGDSAVYLCASSRTSAEQYFGPGTRLTVT.

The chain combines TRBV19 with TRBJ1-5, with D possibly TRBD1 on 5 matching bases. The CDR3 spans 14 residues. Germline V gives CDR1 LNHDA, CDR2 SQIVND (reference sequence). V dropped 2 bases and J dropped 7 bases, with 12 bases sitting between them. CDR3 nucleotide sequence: TGTGCCAGTAGTATAACTCGGGGGGAACAGCCCCAGCATTTT. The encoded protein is CASSITRGEQPQHF.

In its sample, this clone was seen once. CDR3 bases: TGTGCCATCAGCTCCTTAGGGGGCAGGGAGGACGAGCAGTACTTC. Its protein product is CAISSLGGREDEQYF. J is TRBJ2-7 and V is TRBV10-3; tentatively, D is TRBD1 (7 bases). The CDR3 length is 15 residues. Germline assignment: CDR1 ENHRY and CDR2 SYGVKD. V gave up 6 bases and J gave up 5 bases, with 20 bases separating them.

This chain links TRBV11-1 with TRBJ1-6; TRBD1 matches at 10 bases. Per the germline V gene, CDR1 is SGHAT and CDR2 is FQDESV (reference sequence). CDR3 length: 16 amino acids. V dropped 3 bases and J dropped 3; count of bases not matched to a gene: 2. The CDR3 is CASSFGTGVYNSPLHF. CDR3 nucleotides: TGTGCCAGCAGCTTCGGGACAGGGGTCTATAATTCACCCCTCCACTTT. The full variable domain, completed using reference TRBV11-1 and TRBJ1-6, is EAEVAQSPRYKITEKSQAVAFWCDPISGHATLYWYRQILGQGPELLVQFQDESVVDDSQLPKDRFSAERLKGVDSTLKIQPAELGDSAMYLCASSFGTGVYNSPLHFGNGTRLTVT.

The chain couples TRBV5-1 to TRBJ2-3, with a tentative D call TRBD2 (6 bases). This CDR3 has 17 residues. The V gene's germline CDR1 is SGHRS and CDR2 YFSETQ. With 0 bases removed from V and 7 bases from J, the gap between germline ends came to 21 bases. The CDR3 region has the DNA TGCGCCAGCAGCTTGGTGATTAGCGGCCGCACCTCGAATACGCAGTATTTT. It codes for CASSLVISGRTSNTQYF.

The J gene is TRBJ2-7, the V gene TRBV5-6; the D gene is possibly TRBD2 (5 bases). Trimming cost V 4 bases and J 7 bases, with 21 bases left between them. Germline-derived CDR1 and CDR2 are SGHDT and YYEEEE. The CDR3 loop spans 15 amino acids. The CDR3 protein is CASSLQSSGWIEQYF. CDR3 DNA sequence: TGTGCCAGCAGCCTACAGAGCAGCGGATGGATTGAGCAGTACTTC.

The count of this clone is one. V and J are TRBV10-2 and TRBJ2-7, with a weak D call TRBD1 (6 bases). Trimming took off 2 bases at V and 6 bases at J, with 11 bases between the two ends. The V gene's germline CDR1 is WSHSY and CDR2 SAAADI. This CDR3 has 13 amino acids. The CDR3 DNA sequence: TGCGCCAGCAGTGAGATCAGGGGACCCGAGCAGTACTTC. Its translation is CASSEIRGPEQYF.

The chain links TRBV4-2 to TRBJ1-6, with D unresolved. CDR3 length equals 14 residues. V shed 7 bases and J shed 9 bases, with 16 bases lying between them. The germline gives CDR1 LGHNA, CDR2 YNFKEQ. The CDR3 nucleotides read TGTGCCAGCATGAGCACCCGGTGGAGTTCACCCCTCCACTTT. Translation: CASMSTRWSSPLHF.

CDR3: CASSTYLGHKETQYF. Here the CDR3 DNA reads TGTGCCAGCAGCACATATCTCGGACACAAAGAGACCCAGTACTTC. The V and J genes are TRBV3-1 (or the pseudogene TRBV3-2) and TRBJ2-5, with a tentative D call TRBD1 (5 bases). CDR1 and CDR2 (germline): LGHDT, YNNKEL (reference sequence). V lost 5 bases and J 3 bases, leaving 16 bases between the germline ends. The CDR3 extends over 15 amino acids.

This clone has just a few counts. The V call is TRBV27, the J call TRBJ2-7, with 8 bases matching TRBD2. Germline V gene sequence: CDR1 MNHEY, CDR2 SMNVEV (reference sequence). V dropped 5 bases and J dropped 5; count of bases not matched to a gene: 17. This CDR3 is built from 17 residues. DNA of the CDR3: TGTGCCAGCAGTCTGCGGGTTATGGGCGGGAGGAAAAACGAGCAGTACTTC. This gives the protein CASSLRVMGGRKNEQYF.

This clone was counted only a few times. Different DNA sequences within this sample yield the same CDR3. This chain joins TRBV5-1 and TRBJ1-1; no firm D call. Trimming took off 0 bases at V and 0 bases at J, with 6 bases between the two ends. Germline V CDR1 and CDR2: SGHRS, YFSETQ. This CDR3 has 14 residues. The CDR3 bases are TGCGCCAGCAGCTTGGACAGTTTGAACACTGAAGCTTTCTTT. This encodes CASSLDSLNTEAFF.

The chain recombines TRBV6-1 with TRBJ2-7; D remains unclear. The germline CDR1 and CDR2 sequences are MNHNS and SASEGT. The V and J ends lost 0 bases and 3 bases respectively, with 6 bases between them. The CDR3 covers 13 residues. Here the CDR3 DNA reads TGTGCCAGCAGTGAAGCAAGACACTACGAGCAGTACTTC. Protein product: CASSEARHYEQYF.

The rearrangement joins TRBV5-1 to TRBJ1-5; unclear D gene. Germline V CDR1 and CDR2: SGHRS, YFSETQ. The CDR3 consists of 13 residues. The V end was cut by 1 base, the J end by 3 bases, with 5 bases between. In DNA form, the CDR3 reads TGCGCCAGCAGCTTGACAGTCAATCAGCCCCAGCATTTT. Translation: CASSLTVNQPQHF.

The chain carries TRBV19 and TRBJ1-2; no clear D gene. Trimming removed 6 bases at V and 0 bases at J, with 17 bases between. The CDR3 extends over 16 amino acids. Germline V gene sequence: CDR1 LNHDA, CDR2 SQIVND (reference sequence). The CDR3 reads CASSQTVTAANYGYTF. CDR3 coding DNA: TGTGCCAGTAGCCAAACGGTCACAGCCGCTAACTATGGCTACACCTTC.

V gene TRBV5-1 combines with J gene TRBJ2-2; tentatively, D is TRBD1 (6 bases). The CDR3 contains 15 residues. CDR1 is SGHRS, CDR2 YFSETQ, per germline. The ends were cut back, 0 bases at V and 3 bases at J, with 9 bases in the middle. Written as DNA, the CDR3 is TGCGCCAGCAGCTTGGGAAACAGGGACACCGGGGAGCTGTTTTTT. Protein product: CASSLGNRDTGELFF.

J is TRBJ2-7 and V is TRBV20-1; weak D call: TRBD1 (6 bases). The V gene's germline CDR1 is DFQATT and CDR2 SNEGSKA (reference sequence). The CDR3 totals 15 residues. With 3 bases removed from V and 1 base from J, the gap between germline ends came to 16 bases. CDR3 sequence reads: CSASPRRGISYEQYF. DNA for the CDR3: TGCAGTGCTAGTCCCCGCAGGGGCATTTCCTACGAGCAGTACTTC.

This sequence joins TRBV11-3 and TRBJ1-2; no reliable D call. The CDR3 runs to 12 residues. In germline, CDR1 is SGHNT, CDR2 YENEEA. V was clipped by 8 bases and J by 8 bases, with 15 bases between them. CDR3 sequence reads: CASLKRERGYTF. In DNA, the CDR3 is TGTGCCAGCCTAAAACGGGAGAGGGGCTACACCTTC.

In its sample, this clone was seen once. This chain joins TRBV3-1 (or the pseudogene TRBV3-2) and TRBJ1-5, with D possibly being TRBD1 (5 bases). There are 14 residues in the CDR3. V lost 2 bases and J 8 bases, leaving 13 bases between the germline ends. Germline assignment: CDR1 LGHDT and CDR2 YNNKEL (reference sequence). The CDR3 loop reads CASSQRAGSEPQHF. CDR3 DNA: TGTGCCAGCAGCCAAAGGGCAGGGTCGGAGCCCCAGCATTTT.